One sample yielded the 31 T cell receptor beta chains listed below, sequenced in a study of T cell changes during pregnancy in multiple sclerosis. Some clones are missing from TCRdb's copy, which holds only in-frame ones; the method was immunoSEQ multiplex PCR. The top ten clones hold approximately 1.5% of a sample with 65,000 to 85,000 clones, about 89% of them seen once. This sample comprised peripheral blood, obtained in the second trimester of pregnancy. The receptors originated from a female donor with multiple sclerosis, enrolled in a pregnancy study.

This clone was recorded only once. The rearrangement uses TRBV7-8 and TRBJ2-7; tentative D call: TRBD1 (7 bases). The germline CDR1 and CDR2 sequences are SGHVS and FQNEAQ. Trimming removed 5 bases at V and 1 base at J, with 18 bases between. There are 16 residues in the CDR3. CDR3 protein: CASSHLGGQVSYEQYF. The DNA of the CDR3 is TGTGCCAGCAGCCATCTGGGAGGACAGGTATCCTACGAGCAGTACTTC.

The chain links TRBV7-9 to TRBJ2-1; no firm D call. Germline CDR1 reads SEHNR; CDR2 reads FQNEAQ (reference sequence). The CDR3 runs 14 residues. Trimming took 1 base from V and 8 from J, leaving 12 bases between them. The chain's CDR3 is CASSLVGPGDEQFF. The CDR3, as DNA: TGTGCCAGCAGCTTAGTTGGGCCAGGCGATGAGCAGTTCTTC.

The rearrangement links TRBV7-3 to TRBJ2-2; 9 bases match TRBD1. The CDR3 runs to 15 residues. Germline V gene sequence: CDR1 SGHTA, CDR2 FQGTGA. V was clipped by 4 bases and J by 5 bases; unmatched bases: 5. The CDR3 bases are TGTGCCAGCAGCTCCTCGACAGGGGGTACCGGGGAGCTGTTTTTT. Protein: CASSSSTGGTGELFF.

J is TRBJ1-3 and V is TRBV19; D may be TRBD1 (5 bases). The CDR3 has 16 residues. Germline CDR1 LNHDA, CDR2 SQIVND (reference sequence). V was clipped by 1 base and J by 0 bases, with 10 bases between them. Here the CDR3 reads CASSIGSRDSGNTIYF. DNA for the CDR3: TGTGCCAGTAGTATAGGCAGCAGGGACTCTGGAAACACCATATATTTT.

The gene calls are TRBV6-1 and TRBJ1-3; maybe TRBD1 (6 bases). The V end was cut by 3 bases, the J end by 2 bases, with 11 bases between. The CDR3 runs to 15 residues. The germline V gene has CDR1 MNHNS and CDR2 SASEGT. The CDR3 spells CASSDMWGPGNTIYF. CDR3 sequence (DNA): TGTGCCAGCAGTGATATGTGGGGGCCTGGAAACACCATATATTTT.

The chain is built from TRBV6-6 and TRBJ2-7; TRBD1 aligns across 8 bases. The CDR3 is 15 amino acids. Germline-derived CDR1 and CDR2 are MNHNY and SVGAGI (reference sequence). V shed 1 base and J 6 bases; nucleotides not matched to a gene: 8. The CDR3 sequence is CASSYFRQGFGEQYF. CDR3 in DNA: TGTGCCAGCAGTTACTTCCGACAGGGGTTCGGCGAGCAGTACTTC.

The chain recombines TRBV30 with TRBJ1-5; no reliable D call. The CDR3 sequence is 16 residues long. V lost 2 bases to trimming and J lost 0 bases, with 14 bases between them. CDR1 is GTSNPN, CDR2 SVGIG, per germline (reference sequence). The CDR3 reads CAWSSWSGISNQPQHF. Written as DNA, the CDR3 is TGTGCCTGGAGTTCGTGGTCGGGGATTAGCAATCAGCCCCAGCATTTT.

This clone was detected only once. At one end the junction does not follow the germline gene, possibly because of a read error. V gene TRBV10-1 combines with J gene TRBJ1-1, with a tentative D call TRBD1 (6 bases). There are 14 residues in the CDR3. Germline V gives CDR1 WNHNN, CDR2 SYGVQD (reference sequence). In DNA form, the CDR3 reads TGCGCCAGCAGTGAGTCTACAGGGAACCCTGAAGCTTTCTTT. Encoded protein: CASSESTGNPEAFF.

This sequence joins TRBV19 and TRBJ1-2, with 7 bases matching TRBD1. The germline gives CDR1 LNHDA, CDR2 SQIVND (reference sequence). The V and J ends lost 6 bases and 2 bases, in that order; junction bases with no gene match: 3. The CDR3 spans 13 residues. CDR3 protein: CASRRDSNYGYTF. DNA for the CDR3: TGTGCCAGTAGAAGGGACAGCAACTATGGCTACACCTTC.

The rearrangement joins TRBV30 to TRBJ2-5; 9 positions match TRBD1. This CDR3 is built from 14 residues. Germline trimming cut 7 bases from V and 4 bases from J; bases unmatched to any gene: 10. Germline V lookup: CDR1 GTSNPN, CDR2 SVGIG (reference sequence). The CDR3 here is CAYAGTGSRETQYF. CDR3 sequence (DNA): TGTGCCTACGCGGGGACAGGGAGCCGAGAGACCCAGTACTTC.

This chain joins TRBV7-2 and TRBJ1-3, with 8 bases lining up with TRBD1. The V gene's germline CDR1 is SGHTA and CDR2 FQGNSA. The CDR3 has 16 residues. V was pared by 5 bases and J by 4 bases, with 10 bases of the junction left unmatched. This CDR3 is CASSPDRQGLGNTIYF. CDR3 bases: TGTGCCAGCAGCCCGGATCGACAGGGGTTGGGAAACACCATATATTTT.

This clone has only a few counts. The chain recombines TRBV29-1 with TRBJ1-2; 7 bases line up with TRBD1. This CDR3 has 13 amino acids. CDR1 is SQVTM and CDR2 is ANQGSEA in the germline V gene. Losses at the gene ends were 6 bases for V and 6 bases for J; bases not matched to a gene: 10. The CDR3 bases are TGCAGCGTCCCCTTAAGGGGGCAGGATGGCTACACCTTC. Amino acids: CSVPLRGQDGYTF.

This clone is a singleton in its sample. This rearrangement joins TRBV14 to TRBJ2-5; 9 nucleotides match TRBD2. Germline V CDR1 and CDR2: SGHDN, FVKESK. The CDR3 sequence is 17 residues long. V gave up 0 bases and J gave up 6 bases; unmatched junction bases: 11. CDR3 residues: CASSQDNVLAGKKTQYF. CDR3 nucleotides: TGTGCCAGCAGCCAAGATAATGTTCTAGCGGGGAAAAAGACCCAGTACTTC. Filled out from reference TRBV14 and TRBJ2-5, the complete variable domain reads EAGVTQFPSHSVIEKGQTVTLRCDPISGHDNLYWYRRVMGKEIKFLLHFVKESKQDESGMPNNRFLAERTGGTYSTLKVQPAELEDSGVYFCASSQDNVLAGKKTQYFGPGTRLLVL.

The chain carries TRBV2 and TRBJ2-1; a weak D match, TRBD2 (5 bases). Germline lookup yields CDR1 SNHLY and CDR2 FYNNEI. V was pared by 6 bases and J by 0 bases, with 9 bases between. The CDR3 has 14 amino acids. The CDR3 DNA reads as TGTGCCAGCAGGGACTGGAGCTCCTACAATGAGCAGTTCTTC. Translated: CASRDWSSYNEQFF.

The chain couples TRBV10-3 to TRBJ1-1; D unclear. The V end lost 3 bases, the J end lost 6 bases, and 8 bases lay between the germline ends. CDR1 and CDR2 from the germline V gene are ENHRY and SYGVKD. This CDR3 contains 12 residues. This chain's CDR3 is CAISDGVAEAFF. CDR3 coding DNA: TGTGCCATCAGTGATGGAGTGGCTGAAGCTTTCTTT.

This sequence joins TRBV19 and TRBJ1-6; 9 bases line up with TRBD1. The CDR3 totals 17 residues. Germline V CDR1 and CDR2: LNHDA, SQIVND (reference sequence). Trimming at V came to 1 base and at J to 14 bases, leaving 15 bases not matched to a gene. The CDR3, as DNA: TGTGCCAGTAGTATAGTGCCCCCCGGGACAGGGATTGTGGCCCTCCACTTT. Its translation: CASSIVPPGTGIVALHF.

The chain recombines TRBV6-5 with TRBJ2-7, with TRBD2 matching 9 bases. Looked up from germline, CDR1 is MNHEY and CDR2 is SVGAGI. The CDR3 is made up of 14 amino acids. J was trimmed by 0 bases and V by 4 bases; bases with no gene match: 1. The CDR3 protein is CASSFSGSSYEQYF. In DNA form, the CDR3 reads TGTGCCAGCAGTTTTAGCGGGAGCTCCTACGAGCAGTACTTC.

This rearrangement joins TRBV7-2 to TRBJ1-4; D gene ambiguous. Germline V CDR1 and CDR2: SGHTA, FQGNSA. With 4 bases removed from V and 13 bases from J, the gap between germline ends came to 10 bases. The length of the CDR3 is 11 residues. CDR3 coding DNA: TGTGCCAGCAGCTCTAGTCGTGGACTGTTTTTT. Its protein product is CASSSSRGLFF.

V usage is TRBV27 and J usage is TRBJ2-6; TRBD1 aligns across 9 bases. The length of the CDR3 is 20 residues. V was pared by 7 bases and J by 0 bases, with 16 bases of the junction left unmatched. The germline gives CDR1 MNHEY, CDR2 SMNVEV (reference sequence). The CDR3: CASTGDRESLWGSGANVLTF. For the CDR3, the DNA is TGTGCCAGCACTGGGGACAGGGAGTCTTTATGGGGCTCTGGGGCCAACGTCCTGACTTTC.

The genes are TRBV6-1 and TRBJ2-3, with 7 bases that match TRBD2. J was trimmed by 2 bases and V by 1 base; bases with no gene match: 12. The CDR3 consists of 18 residues. Germline V gene lookup returns CDR1 MNHNS and CDR2 SASEGT. The CDR3 DNA is TGTGCCAGCAGTGAAGACTCGAGCGGGGAGGGAGTCACAGATACGCAGTATTTT. This sequence encodes CASSEDSSGEGVTDTQYF.

The chain combines TRBV6-5 with TRBJ1-2; 8 bases fit TRBD1. The CDR3 spans 14 residues. Trimming cost V 4 bases and J 2 bases; bases outside gene matches: 3. Germline V CDR1 and CDR2: MNHEY, SVGAGI. The CDR3 sequence is CASSSRTGNYGYTF. CDR3 DNA: TGTGCCAGCAGTTCCAGGACAGGGAACTATGGCTACACCTTC.

The CDR3 sequence: CACTPAGGSPIISYNEQFF. The CDR3, as DNA: TGTGCCTGTACTCCTGCGGGGGGGTCCCCTATCATCTCCTACAATGAGCAGTTCTTC. The V call is TRBV19, the J call TRBJ2-1; TRBD2 aligns across 9 bases. This CDR3 is built from 19 residues. V lost 11 bases to trimming and J lost 0 bases; unmatched junction nucleotides: 20. Germline V gene lookup returns CDR1 LNHDA and CDR2 SQIVND (reference sequence).

Only one count was recorded for this clone. This chain uses TRBV10-3 with TRBJ2-3; 9 bases agree with TRBD2. Unmatched junction bases numbered 7, after V lost 0 bases and J lost 3 bases. From germline, CDR1 is ENHRY and CDR2 SYGVKD. The CDR3 spans 17 residues. The CDR3 DNA follows: TGTGCCATCAGTGAGTCGATGCGGACTAGCGATACAGATACGCAGTATTTT. It encodes CAISESMRTSDTDTQYF.

CDR3 amino acids: CASSEGWDTEAFF. In DNA, the CDR3 is TGTGCCAGCTCTGAGGGCTGGGACACTGAAGCTTTCTTT. This rearrangement joins TRBV18 to TRBJ1-1, with D unresolved. Deletions cut 6 bases from V and 3 bases from J, with 11 bases between. CDR1 KGHSH and CDR2 LQKENI come from the germline V gene. This CDR3 has 13 residues.

The chain has TRBV5-1 and TRBJ2-2, with 7 bases that match TRBD1. CDR3 size: 13 residues. Per the germline V gene, CDR1 is SGHRS and CDR2 is YFSETQ. J was trimmed by 9 bases and V by 4 bases; bases with no gene match: 6. CDR3: CASSAGTARELFF. For the CDR3, the DNA is TGCGCCAGCAGCGCCGGGACAGCCCGGGAGCTGTTTTTT.

This clone was counted once. V and J are TRBV10-1 and TRBJ2-1; 9 nucleotides agree with TRBD2. This CDR3 spans 14 amino acids. CDR1 is WNHNN, CDR2 SYGVQD, per germline (reference sequence). V lost 6 bases, J lost 6 bases, and 6 bases stayed unmatched. The CDR3, as DNA: TGCGCCAGCAGCCTCAGCGGGAGGACCAATGAGCAGTTCTTC. This encodes CASSLSGRTNEQFF.

This clone has a single count. The chain employs TRBV5-1 and TRBJ2-5, with TRBD1 matching over 9 bases. CDR1 SGHRS and CDR2 YFSETQ come from the germline V gene. Trimming cost V 5 bases and J 2 bases; bases outside gene matches: 4. This CDR3 spans 14 amino acids. CDR3 amino acids: CASSTGQGQETQYF. In DNA, the CDR3 is TGCGCCAGCAGTACCGGACAGGGGCAAGAGACCCAGTACTTC.

This clone has just one count. The chain uses TRBV15 and TRBJ1-4; D may be TRBD1 (6 bases). The CDR3 covers 19 residues. Germline CDR1 reads LNHNV; CDR2 reads YYDKDF (reference sequence). Between the trimmed V and J ends, which lost 0 bases and 6 bases, there was a span of 23 bases. The CDR3 region has the DNA TGTGCCACCAGCAGAGATCGGAAGGTTGTCAGGGGCCTAGATGAAAAACTGTTTTTT. Translation: CATSRDRKVVRGLDEKLFF.

The V gene is TRBV30, the J gene TRBJ1-2; 7 bases match TRBD1. There are 12 residues in the CDR3. V lost 4 bases to trimming and J lost 2 bases; unmatched junction nucleotides: 1. In germline, CDR1 is GTSNPN, CDR2 SVGIG (reference sequence). Written as DNA, the CDR3 is TGTGCCTGGACCAGGGGGAACTATGGCTACACCTTC. Translation: CAWTRGNYGYTF.

The CDR3 sequence: CASSLSGISTDTQYF. In DNA form, the CDR3 reads TGCGCCAGCAGCTTGTCAGGGATTAGCACAGATACGCAGTATTTT. V gene TRBV5-1 combines with J gene TRBJ2-3; D perhaps matches TRBD1 (5 bases). V lost 1 base and J 0 bases, leaving 9 bases between the germline ends. The CDR3 is 15 amino acids. Germline V gene lookup returns CDR1 SGHRS and CDR2 YFSETQ.

The chain couples TRBV5-5 to TRBJ1-1; D ambiguous. The CDR3 is 12 residues long. The germline V gene has CDR1 SGHKS and CDR2 YYEKEE (reference sequence). Trimming cost V 6 bases and J 0 bases, with 6 bases left between them. The CDR3: CASTSMNTEAFF. Written as DNA, the CDR3 is TGTGCCAGCACCAGTATGAACACTGAAGCTTTCTTT.